These 19 T cell receptor beta chains came from one sample sequenced in a study of control samples from healthy donors and cancer patients. TCRdb keeps only in-frame clones here, not all; method: immunoSEQ multiplex PCR. Of about 92,000 clones in the sample, roughly four fifths are singletons; the top ten hold approximately 9.8%. Sequenced sample: blood. The receptor set was obtained from a woman aged 55-75 years in good health.

The chain links TRBV4-1 to TRBJ2-1; TRBD2 matches at 11 bases. V shed 3 bases, J shed 6 bases, and the junction held 4 bases outside the gene matches. This CDR3 contains 15 residues. Germline CDR1 reads MGHRA; CDR2 reads YSYEKL. CDR3 region: CASSQLAGGVNEQFF. CDR3 nucleotides: TGCGCCAGCAGCCAGCTAGCGGGAGGTGTCAATGAGCAGTTCTTC.

The chain couples TRBV19 to TRBJ2-2; D is uncertain. The CDR3 extends over 12 amino acids. Trimming took 3 bases from V and 1 from J, leaving 0 bases between them. From germline, CDR1 is LNHDA and CDR2 SQIVND (reference sequence). The CDR3 is CASSMNTGELFF. The CDR3 DNA sequence: TGTGCCAGTAGTATGAACACCGGGGAGCTGTTTTTT.

There are a few counts of this clone. The CDR3 bases are TGTGCCAGCAGCGAACGGTCGTCGGGGTGGGGGAGGCCTGAAGCTTTCTTT. It specifies CASSERSSGWGRPEAFF. V is TRBV21-1 and J is TRBJ1-1. TRBV21-1 is designated a pseudogene. This CDR3 is 17 amino acids long.

DNA for the CDR3: TGTGCCAGCAGCTTAGCGTGGAGCGGGAGGTTTTACAATGAGCAGTTCTTC. Amino acids: CASSLAWSGRFYNEQFF. V usage is TRBV7-2 and J usage is TRBJ2-1; the match to TRBD2 covers 9 bases. V gave up 0 bases and J gave up 4 bases; unmatched junction bases: 7. CDR3 length equals 17 residues. Germline V CDR1 and CDR2: SGHTA, FQGNSA.

This chain links TRBV15 with TRBJ1-4; TRBD1 might be the D (6 bases). Between the trimmed V and J ends, which lost 2 bases and 7 bases, there was a span of 14 bases. CDR3 length equals 15 residues. In germline, CDR1 is LNHNV, CDR2 YYDKDF (reference sequence). As DNA, the CDR3 is TGTGCCACCAGCAGACGGGCCAGGGGAGGTGAAAAACTGTTTTTT. It is translated as CATSRRARGGEKLFF.

The chain has TRBV19 and TRBJ2-7, with TRBD1 matching 9 bases. With V trimmed by 6 bases and J by 0 bases, 21 bases remained unmatched. The CDR3 is 20 amino acids. Germline V CDR1 and CDR2: LNHDA, SQIVND (reference sequence). CDR3 sequence (DNA): TGTGCCAGTAGCGAAGGGCACGGGACAGGGCCTTGGAGGCCCTCCTACGAGCAGTACTTC. Translated, it gives CASSEGHGTGPWRPSYEQYF.

The chain is built from TRBV28 and TRBJ1-5; maybe TRBD1 (5 bases). Per the germline V gene, CDR1 is MDHEN and CDR2 is SYDVKM. Trimming removed 9 bases from V and 1 base from J, with 16 bases in between. The CDR3 runs to 15 residues. The CDR3 coding sequence is TGTGCCAGTCGACGGGGGGAAGAAAGCAATCAGCCCCAGCATTTT. Residues: CASRRGEESNQPQHF.

The rearrangement links TRBV19 to TRBJ1-5; a possible D gene is TRBD1 (6 bases). The CDR3 is 15 residues long. The germline V gene encodes CDR1 LNHDA and CDR2 SQIVND (reference sequence). The V end was cut by 5 bases, the J end by 1 base, with 12 bases between. The CDR3 region is CASSSGGQSNQPQHF. DNA of the CDR3: TGTGCCAGTAGTTCGGGGGGGCAGAGCAATCAGCCCCAGCATTTT.

The CDR3 sequence is CASVVGRSYEQYF. As DNA, the CDR3 is TGTGCTAGTGTCGTGGGACGGTCCTACGAGCAGTACTTC. The gene calls are TRBV12-5 and TRBJ2-7, with D perhaps assigned TRBD1 or TRBD2 (5 bases each). V was shortened by 7 bases and J by 1 base, with 11 bases between the two germline ends. CDR1 and CDR2 from the germline V gene are LGHNT and FRNRAP. CDR3 length: 13 residues. Combining the CDR3 with reference TRBV12-5 and TRBJ2-7 gives the whole variable domain DARVTQTPRHKVTEMGQEVTMRCQPILGHNTVFWYRQTMMQGLELLAYFRNRAPLDDSGMPKDRFSAEMPDATLATLKIQPSEPRDSAVYFCASVVGRSYEQYFGPGTRLTVT.

The chain combines TRBV14 with TRBJ2-7; the D gene is possibly TRBD1 (8 bases). The V gene lost 5 bases and the J gene lost 5 bases, with 25 bases spanning the gap. CDR1 is SGHDN, CDR2 FVKESK, per germline. The CDR3 is 17 amino acids. For the CDR3, the DNA is TGTGCCAGCAGCGAAGTGTGGGGAACAGGGGGGGAAAACGAGCAGTACTTC. This gives the protein CASSEVWGTGGENEQYF.

The J gene is TRBJ1-3, the V gene TRBV18, with a possible D match to TRBD1 (6 bases). CDR3 size: 15 residues. V dropped 6 bases and J dropped 4 bases, with 16 bases sitting between them. CDR1 and CDR2 from the germline V gene are KGHSH and LQKENI. This CDR3 is CASSPASGTGNTIYF. DNA of the CDR3: TGTGCCAGCTCTCCCGCATCCGGGACAGGAAACACCATATATTTT. Looking up the rest from reference TRBV18 and TRBJ1-3 gives the full variable domain: NAGVMQNPRHLVRRRGQEARLRCSPMKGHSHVYWYRQLPEEGLKFMVYLQKENIIDESGMPKERFSAEFPKEGPSILRIQQVVRGDSAAYFCASSPASGTGNTIYFGEGSWLTVV.

The rearrangement joins TRBV7-2 to TRBJ2-1; TRBD2 is a possible D gene (7 bases). The CDR3 has 14 residues. Trimming shortened V by 5 bases and J by 9 bases, and 17 bases separated the two germline ends. Germline V gives CDR1 SGHTA, CDR2 FQGNSA. CDR3 DNA sequence: TGTGCCAGCAGCCTCGGATGGGGGGGCGGTGAGCAGTTCTTC. This gives the protein CASSLGWGGGEQFF.

This clone has more than one count but fewer than ten. V usage is TRBV7-9 and J usage is TRBJ2-7; TRBD1 matches at 11 bases. The CDR3 covers 15 residues. CDR1 and CDR2 from the germline V gene are SEHNR and FQNEAQ (reference sequence). The ends lost 4 bases at V and 8 bases at J; junction bases unmatched: 10. CDR3 coding DNA: TGTGCCAGCAGCTCCGGACAGGGGGCATTTCTGCAGCAGTACTTC. It is translated as CASSSGQGAFLQQYF.

The chain employs TRBV18 and TRBJ2-3, with TRBD2 as a possible D gene (6 bases). The V gene's germline CDR1 is KGHSH and CDR2 LQKENI. Trimming shortened V by 3 bases and J by 2 bases, and 24 bases separated the two germline ends. The CDR3 covers 19 residues. In DNA, the CDR3 is TGTGCCAGCTCACCCACTTCCGAGGTCGGGGGACTTACCACAGATACGCAGTATTTT. It specifies CASSPTSEVGGLTTDTQYF.

The chain links TRBV7-9 to TRBJ1-6, with no clear D. The V and J ends lost 5 bases and 10 bases respectively, with 9 bases between them. Per the germline V gene, CDR1 is SEHNR and CDR2 is FQNEAQ (reference sequence). This CDR3 has 12 amino acids. The CDR3 loop is CASSRGFSPLHF. The CDR3 nucleotides are TGTGCCAGCAGCAGAGGGTTCTCACCCCTCCACTTT.

The rearrangement joins TRBV28 to TRBJ1-2; D is possibly TRBD1 (6 bases). There are 13 residues in the CDR3. V was pared by 5 bases and J by 3 bases, with 10 bases between. Germline values: CDR1 MDHEN, CDR2 SYDVKM. Written as DNA, the CDR3 is TGTGCCAGCAGTCAGGACAGTGACTATGGCTACACCTTC. Translating gives CASSQDSDYGYTF.

This clone was recorded only once. The chain combines TRBV2 with TRBJ2-7, with TRBD2 as a possible D gene (7 bases). Deletions cut 1 base from V and 4 bases from J, with 11 bases between. Per the germline V gene, CDR1 is SNHLY and CDR2 is FYNNEI. The CDR3 consists of 14 residues. CDR3: CASSEGGGRYEQYF. The CDR3 DNA reads as TGTGCCAGCAGTGAAGGGGGGGGGCGGTACGAGCAGTACTTC.

This sequence joins TRBV19 and TRBJ2-7; D is possibly TRBD1 (5 bases). CDR1 LNHDA and CDR2 SQIVND come from the germline V gene (reference sequence). Trimming took 6 bases from V and 0 from J, leaving 15 bases between them. This CDR3 has 15 amino acids. The CDR3 protein is CASSPTAKNSYEQYF. The DNA of the CDR3 is TGTGCCAGTAGCCCGACAGCTAAAAACTCCTACGAGCAGTACTTC.

The rearrangement links TRBV10-2 to TRBJ2-1, with 12 bases that match TRBD2. The V gene end was trimmed by 5 bases and the J gene end by 6 bases; junction bases not matched to a gene: 5. Germline-derived CDR1 and CDR2 are WSHSY and SAAADI. The CDR3 is made up of 15 amino acids. Here the CDR3 reads CASSPSGGAVNEQFF. CDR3 coding DNA: TGCGCCAGCAGTCCTAGCGGGGGGGCGGTCAATGAGCAGTTCTTC.